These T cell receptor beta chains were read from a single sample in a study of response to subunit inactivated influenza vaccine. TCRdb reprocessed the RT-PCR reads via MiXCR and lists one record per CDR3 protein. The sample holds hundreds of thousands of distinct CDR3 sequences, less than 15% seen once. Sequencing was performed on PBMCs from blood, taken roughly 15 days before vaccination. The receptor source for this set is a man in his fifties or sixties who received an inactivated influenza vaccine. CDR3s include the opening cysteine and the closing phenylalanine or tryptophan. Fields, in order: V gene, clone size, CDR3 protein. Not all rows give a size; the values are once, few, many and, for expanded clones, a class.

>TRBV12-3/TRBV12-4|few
CASIDREGSGKAFF
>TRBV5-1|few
CASSRGLGTEAFF
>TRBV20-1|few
CSAGGGKTEAFF
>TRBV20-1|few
CSASGGTGNEQYF
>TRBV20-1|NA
CSARDPGQGIYGYTF
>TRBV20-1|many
CSSKRRGMAAEAFF
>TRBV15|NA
CATSTRLAGKNTGELFF
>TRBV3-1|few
CASSKEGDRGKTQYF
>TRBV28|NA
CASSSLDGYEQYF
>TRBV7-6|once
CASSPTQGYEQYF
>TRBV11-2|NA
CASSLAVSSYEQYF
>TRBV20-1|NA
CSARSGRTDTQYF
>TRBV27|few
CASSFEGSGELFF
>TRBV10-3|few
CAISSLIGGTEAFF
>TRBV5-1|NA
CASSFLNPTGGGSPLHF
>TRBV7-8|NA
CASTPVGETQYF
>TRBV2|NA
CASTTRTGGHNEQFF
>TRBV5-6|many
CASSLAADSLLHF
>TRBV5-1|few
CASSPQDRAGANVLTF
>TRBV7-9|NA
CASSLLGPYEQYF
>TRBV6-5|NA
CASSYSRTDFGYEQYF
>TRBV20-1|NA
CSATRIELMNTEAFF
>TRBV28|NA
CASEGGGGLATNEKLFF
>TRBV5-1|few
CASSLGSGGVSYEQYF
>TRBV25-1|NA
CASSEQRRKGETQYF
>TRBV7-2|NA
CASSPIRMGNIQYF
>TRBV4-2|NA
CASSDRLAGGWDTQYF
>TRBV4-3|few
CASSHFGGAGSYEQYF
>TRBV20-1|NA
CSVTTAGNYEQYF
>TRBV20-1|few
CSAPDLGEKLFF
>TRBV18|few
CASSPGATGELFF
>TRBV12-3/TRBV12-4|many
CASSLRFWNTEAFF
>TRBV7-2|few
CASSRTLGSYNSPLHF
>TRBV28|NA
CASSRLGFQETQYF
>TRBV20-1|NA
CSAQRQGAHEQFF
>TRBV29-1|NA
CSVEGQGPDTQYF
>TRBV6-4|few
CASSQEGGAGNEQFF
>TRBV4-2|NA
CASSQETPTDTQYF
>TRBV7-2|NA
CASSRNRLRTRHEQYF
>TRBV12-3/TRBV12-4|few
CASSQGQGRGIYEQYF
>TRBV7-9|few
CASSESGAYEQFF
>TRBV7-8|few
CASSLRPGQGATEAFF
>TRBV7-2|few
CASSSTGMVNTIYF
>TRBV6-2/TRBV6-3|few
CASSYPEGTGSLAKNIQYF
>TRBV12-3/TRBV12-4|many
CASSLGAHRDPDTQYF
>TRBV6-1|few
CASSRVDRGNSPLHF
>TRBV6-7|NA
CASREKTDRGRPVNTEAFF
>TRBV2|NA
CASSATWGGVGETQYF
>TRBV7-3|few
CASSLTGSQETQYF
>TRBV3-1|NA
CASSLQSGGLTDTQYF
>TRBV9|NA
CASSADRARGNEQFF
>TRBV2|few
CASSAGAGYTF
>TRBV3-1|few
CASSQREGRNEQFF
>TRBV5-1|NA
CASRHTGENYEQYF
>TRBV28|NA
CASSLGGPANEQYF
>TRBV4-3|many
CASSQDVRGDTQYF
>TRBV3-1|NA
CASSQGYGTSGYEQYF
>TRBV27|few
CASITTGAHTQYF
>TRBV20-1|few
CSGTTTNEKLFF